The clone carrying this T cell receptor (beta chain) was detected a few times. Its antigen is currently unknown. The data originate from a study of T cells after yellow fever vaccination. The CDR3 is 14 residues long. Trimming cost V 7 bases and J 3 bases; bases outside gene matches: 8. The TCR cDNA carried a universal primer site and UMIs from 5'RACE template switching. One entry per CDR3 protein results from TCRdb running MiXCR on the 5' RACE reads. The sample lists some 560,000 distinct CDR3 sequences, roughly a sixth occurring once. Study outcomes and limitations: A secondary response was less intense yet reached its peak sooner, at day 5 versus 15. A large majority of primary-vaccination clones showed up again after the booster (96% CD4, almost 90% CD8). It was a small share of clonotypes that appeared in both CD4 and CD8 compartments.

The source is a man between 18 and 29 years old who received the YFV17D yellow fever vaccine. The genes are TRBV12-3 or TRBV12-4 and TRBJ2-7; 8 positions match TRBD2. Source: PBMCs, taken 5 to 6 days after the first yellow fever vaccination. The CDR3 bases are TGTGCCAGCACCGGGACTAGGTCCTGCTACGAGCAGTACTTC. This sequence encodes CASTGTRSCYEQYF.